This T cell receptor (beta chain) was identified in a study of T cell repertoires in cytomegalovirus infection. In the study overall: The public TCR beta signatures pointed to both CMV infection and matching HLA type. General study results and limits: Clonotype analysis showed dominance of the ex vivo response by HLA-C-restricted CMV-specific TCR beta clonotypes. Totalled public TCR beta family frequency picked out people who carried CMV plus the relevant HLA.

The CDR3 spans 12 residues. With 6 bases clipped from V and 7 bases from J, the junction kept 2 bases outside the gene matches. Germline V gene data show CDR1 as ENHRY and CDR2 as SYGVKD. TCRdb independently ran MiXCR on the reads; one entry per CDR3 protein. Seen here are around 900,000 distinct CDR3 sequences, about a third observed once, and the top ten hold around 15%. Concerning this clonotype itself: Its antigen is currently unknown.

The sample was cultured CD8+ T cells from PBMCs, taken from culture after CMV antigen stimulation. The gene calls are TRBV10-3 and TRBJ2-1, with TRBD1 identical over 8 bases. The receptor was derived from a human donor in good health (CMV status not recorded). Some clones in this sample may be carry-over from other donors' samples. The CDR3 coding sequence is TGTGCCATCAGGGACAGGGTTAATGAGCAGTTCTTC. This codes for CAIRDRVNEQFF.